Reported below is one T cell receptor (beta chain). This entry belongs to a study of shared clonotypes between healthy human individuals. Overall study context: Researchers assigned three CD4 naive, three CD4 memory, two CD8 naive and one CD8 memory plate to each donor.

Using immunoSEQ multiplex PCR, the repertoire was profiled, and TCRdb retains in-frame clones only, with some absent. Among roughly 640,000 clones listed, around 97% were seen once. Germline assignment: CDR1 MDHEN and CDR2 SYDVKM. The CDR3 contains 12 residues. V dropped 7 bases and J dropped 3 bases, with 8 bases sitting between them. The sequenced sample consisted of naive CD4+ T cells sorted from blood. Subset indicated: CD45RA+ positively selected. The sequence was obtained from a woman in her 30s in good health. This chain connects TRBV28 to TRBJ2-3; the D gene is possibly TRBD2 (6 bases). This chain's CDR3 is CASKLATDTQYF. The CDR3 DNA follows: TGTGCCAGCAAACTAGCAACAGATACGCAGTATTTT.